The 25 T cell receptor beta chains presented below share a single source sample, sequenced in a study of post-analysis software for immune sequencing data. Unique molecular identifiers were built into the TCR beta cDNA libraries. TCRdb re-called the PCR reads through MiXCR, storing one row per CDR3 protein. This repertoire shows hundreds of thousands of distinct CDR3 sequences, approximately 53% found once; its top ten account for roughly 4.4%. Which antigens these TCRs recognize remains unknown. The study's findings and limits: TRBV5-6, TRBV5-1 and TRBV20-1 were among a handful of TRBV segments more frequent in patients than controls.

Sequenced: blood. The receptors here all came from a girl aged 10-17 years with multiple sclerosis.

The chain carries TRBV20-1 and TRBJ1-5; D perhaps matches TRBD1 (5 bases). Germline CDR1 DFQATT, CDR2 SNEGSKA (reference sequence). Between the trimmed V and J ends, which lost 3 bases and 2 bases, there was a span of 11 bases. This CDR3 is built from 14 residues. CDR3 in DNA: TGCAGTGCTAGCGGTGCGGGGGGCAATCAGCCCCAGCATTTT. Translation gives CSASGAGGNQPQHF.

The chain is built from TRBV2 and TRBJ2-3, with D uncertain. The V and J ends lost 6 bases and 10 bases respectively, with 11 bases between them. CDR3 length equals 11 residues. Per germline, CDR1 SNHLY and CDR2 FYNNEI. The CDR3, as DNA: TGTGCCAGCAGAACCGGAGAGGCGCAGTATTTT. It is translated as CASRTGEAQYF.

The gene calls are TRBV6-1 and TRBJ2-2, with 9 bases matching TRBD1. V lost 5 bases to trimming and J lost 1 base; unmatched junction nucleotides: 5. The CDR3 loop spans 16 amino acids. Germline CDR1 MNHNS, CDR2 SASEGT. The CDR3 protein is CASSLGQGGNTGELFF. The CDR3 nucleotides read TGTGCCAGCAGTCTGGGACAGGGCGGGAACACCGGGGAGCTGTTTTTT.

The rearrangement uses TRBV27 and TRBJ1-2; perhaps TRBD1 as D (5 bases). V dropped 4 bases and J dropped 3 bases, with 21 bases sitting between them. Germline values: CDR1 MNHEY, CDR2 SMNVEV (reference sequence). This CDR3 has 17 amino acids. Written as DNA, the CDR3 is TGTGCCAGCAGTTCCCGTATCTCCAATCAGGGCGACTATGGCTACACCTTC. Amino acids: CASSSRISNQGDYGYTF.

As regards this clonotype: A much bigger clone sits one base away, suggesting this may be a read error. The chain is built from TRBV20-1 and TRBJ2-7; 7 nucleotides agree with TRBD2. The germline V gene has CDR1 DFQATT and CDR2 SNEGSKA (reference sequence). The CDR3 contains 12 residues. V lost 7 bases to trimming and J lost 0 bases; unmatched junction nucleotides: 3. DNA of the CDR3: TGCAGTGGGCGGGGGTCCTCCTACGAGCAGTACTTC. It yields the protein CSGRGSSYEQYF.

The CDR3 sequence is CASSLGVVAGNTEAFF. The DNA of the CDR3 is TGTGCCAGCAGCTTAGGTGTCGTAGCAGGGAACACTGAAGCTTTCTTT. The chain has TRBV7-6 and TRBJ1-1, with D uncertain. Germline CDR1 is SGHVS and CDR2 is FNYEAQ. The CDR3 totals 16 residues. Trimming took off 1 base at V and 1 base at J, with 13 bases between the two ends.

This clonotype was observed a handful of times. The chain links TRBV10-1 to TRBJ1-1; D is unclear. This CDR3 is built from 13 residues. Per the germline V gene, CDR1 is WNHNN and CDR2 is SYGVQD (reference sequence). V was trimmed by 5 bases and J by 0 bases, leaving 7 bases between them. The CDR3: CASSPNLNTEAFF. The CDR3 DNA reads TGCGCCAGCAGTCCAAATTTGAACACTGAAGCTTTCTTT.

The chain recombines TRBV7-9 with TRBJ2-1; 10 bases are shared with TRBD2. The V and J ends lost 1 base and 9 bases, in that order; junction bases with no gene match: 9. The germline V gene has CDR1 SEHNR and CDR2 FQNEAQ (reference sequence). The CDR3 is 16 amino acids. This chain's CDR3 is CASSLGCLAGECEQFF. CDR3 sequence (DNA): TGTGCCAGCAGCTTAGGCTGCCTAGCGGGAGAGTGTGAGCAGTTCTTC. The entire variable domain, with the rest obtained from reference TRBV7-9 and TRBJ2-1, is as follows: DTGVSQNPRHKITKRGQNVTFRCDPISEHNRLYWYRQTLGQGPEFLTYFQNEAQLEKSRLLSDRFSAERPKGSFSTLEIQRTEQGDSAMYLCASSLGCLAGECEQFFGPGTRLTVL.

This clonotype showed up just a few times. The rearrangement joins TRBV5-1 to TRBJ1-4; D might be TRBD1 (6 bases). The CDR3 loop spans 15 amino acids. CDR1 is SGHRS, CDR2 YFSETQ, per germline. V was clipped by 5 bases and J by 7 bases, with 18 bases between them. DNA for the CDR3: TGCGCCAGCAGGATTACAGGGTTGGTCAGTGAAAAACTGTTTTTT. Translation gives CASRITGLVSEKLFF.

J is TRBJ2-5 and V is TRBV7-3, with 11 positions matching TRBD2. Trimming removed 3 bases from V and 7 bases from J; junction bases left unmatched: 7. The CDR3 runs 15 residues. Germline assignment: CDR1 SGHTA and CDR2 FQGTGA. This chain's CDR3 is CASSLTSGVGRTQYF. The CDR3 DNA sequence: TGTGCCAGCAGCTTGACTAGCGGGGTAGGGCGGACCCAGTACTTC.

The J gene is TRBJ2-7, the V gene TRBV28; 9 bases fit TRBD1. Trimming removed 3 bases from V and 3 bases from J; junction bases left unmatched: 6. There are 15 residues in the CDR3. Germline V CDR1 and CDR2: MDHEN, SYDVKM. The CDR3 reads CASSFPGQGYYEQYF. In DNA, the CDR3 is TGTGCCAGCAGTTTTCCCGGACAGGGGTACTACGAGCAGTACTTC.

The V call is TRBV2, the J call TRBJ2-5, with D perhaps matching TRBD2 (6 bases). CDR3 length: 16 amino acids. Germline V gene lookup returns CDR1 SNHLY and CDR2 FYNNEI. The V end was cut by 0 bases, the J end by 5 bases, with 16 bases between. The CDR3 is CASSEALRGGVETQYF. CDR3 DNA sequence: TGTGCCAGCAGTGAAGCGCTTCGGGGCGGGGTGGAGACCCAGTACTTC.

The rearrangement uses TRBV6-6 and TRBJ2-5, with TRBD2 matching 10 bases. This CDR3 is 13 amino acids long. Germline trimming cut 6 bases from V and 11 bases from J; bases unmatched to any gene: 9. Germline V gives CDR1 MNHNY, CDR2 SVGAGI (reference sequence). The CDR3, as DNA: TGTGCCAGCAGCCCGGGACTAGCGCACAAGCAGTACTTC. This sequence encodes CASSPGLAHKQYF.

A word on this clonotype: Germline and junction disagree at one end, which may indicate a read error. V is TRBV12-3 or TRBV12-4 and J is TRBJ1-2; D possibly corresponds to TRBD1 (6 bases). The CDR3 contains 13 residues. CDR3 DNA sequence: TGTGCCAGTAGTTCAGGGGCCGGCTATGGCTACACCTTC. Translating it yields CASSSGAGYGYTF.

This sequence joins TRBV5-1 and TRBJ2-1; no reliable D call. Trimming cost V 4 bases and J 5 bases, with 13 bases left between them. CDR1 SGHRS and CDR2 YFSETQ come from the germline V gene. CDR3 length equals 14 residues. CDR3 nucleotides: TGCGCCAGCAGCGCAAGGACGGCGAACAATGAGCAGTTCTTC. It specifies CASSARTANNEQFF.

The CDR3 is CSARFLSSYEQYF. The CDR3 DNA sequence: TGCAGTGCTAGGTTTCTAAGCTCCTACGAGCAGTACTTC. The chain is built from TRBV20-1 and TRBJ2-7; D unclear. Trimming cost V 3 bases and J 0 bases, with 9 bases left between them. The CDR3 spans 13 residues. CDR1 and CDR2 (germline): DFQATT, SNEGSKA (reference sequence).

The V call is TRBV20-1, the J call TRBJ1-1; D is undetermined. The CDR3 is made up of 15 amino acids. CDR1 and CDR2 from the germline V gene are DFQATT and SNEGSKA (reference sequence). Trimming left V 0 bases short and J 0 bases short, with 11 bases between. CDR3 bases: TGCAGTGCTAGAGATGGAACGTTCATGAACACTGAAGCTTTCTTT. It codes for CSARDGTFMNTEAFF.

CDR3 in amino acids: CASSQDMASGGQSTDTQYF. The CDR3 bases are TGTGCCAGCAGCCAAGATATGGCTAGCGGGGGCCAGAGCACAGATACGCAGTATTTT. The genes are TRBV4-2 and TRBJ2-3, with TRBD2 matching over 10 bases. There are 19 residues in the CDR3. J gave up 0 bases and V 0 bases, and 9 bases lay outside the gene matches. Germline CDR1 reads LGHNA; CDR2 reads YNFKEQ.

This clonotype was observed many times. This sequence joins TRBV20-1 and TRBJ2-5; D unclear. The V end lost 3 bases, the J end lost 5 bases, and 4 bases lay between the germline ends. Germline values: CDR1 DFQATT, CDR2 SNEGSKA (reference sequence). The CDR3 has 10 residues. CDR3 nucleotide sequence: TGCAGTGCTAGTTGGGAGACCCAGTACTTC. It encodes CSASWETQYF.

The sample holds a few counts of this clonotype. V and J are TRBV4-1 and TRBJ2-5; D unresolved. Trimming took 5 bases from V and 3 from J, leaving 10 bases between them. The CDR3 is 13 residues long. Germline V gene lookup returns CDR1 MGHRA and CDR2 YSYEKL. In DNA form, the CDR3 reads TGCGCCAGCAGCACACAGCTGGAAGAGACCCAGTACTTC. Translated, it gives CASSTQLEETQYF.

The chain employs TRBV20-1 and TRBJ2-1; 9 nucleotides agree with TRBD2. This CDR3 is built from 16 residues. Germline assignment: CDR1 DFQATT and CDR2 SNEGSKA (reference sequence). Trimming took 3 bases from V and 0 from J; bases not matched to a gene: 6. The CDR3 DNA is TGCAGTGCTAGTCCGGCGGGGGGGTTCTCCTACAATGAGCAGTTCTTC. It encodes CSASPAGGFSYNEQFF.

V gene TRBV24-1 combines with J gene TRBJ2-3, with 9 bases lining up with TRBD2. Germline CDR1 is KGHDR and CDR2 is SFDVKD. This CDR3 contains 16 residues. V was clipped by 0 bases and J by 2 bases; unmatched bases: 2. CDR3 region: CATSDLAGGNTDTQYF. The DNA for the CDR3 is TGTGCCACCAGTGATTTGGCGGGGGGGAACACAGATACGCAGTATTTT.

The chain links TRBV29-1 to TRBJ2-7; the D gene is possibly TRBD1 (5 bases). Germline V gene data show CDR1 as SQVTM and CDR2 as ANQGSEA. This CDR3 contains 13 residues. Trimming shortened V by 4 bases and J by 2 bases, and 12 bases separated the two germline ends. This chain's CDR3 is CSVGQPPTYEQYF. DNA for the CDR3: TGCAGCGTTGGACAGCCCCCAACCTACGAGCAGTACTTC.

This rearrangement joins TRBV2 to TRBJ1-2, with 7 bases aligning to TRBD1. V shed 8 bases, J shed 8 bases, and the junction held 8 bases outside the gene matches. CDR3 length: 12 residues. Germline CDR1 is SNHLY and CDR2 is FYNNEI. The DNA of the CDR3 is TGTGCCAGCGTCACCGGAGGGGGCGGCTACACCTTC. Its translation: CASVTGGGGYTF.

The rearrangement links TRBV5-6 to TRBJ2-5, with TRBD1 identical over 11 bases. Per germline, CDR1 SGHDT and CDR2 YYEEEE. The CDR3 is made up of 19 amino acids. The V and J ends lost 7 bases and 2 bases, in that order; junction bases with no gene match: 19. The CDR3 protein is CASGPRGQGAYSLQETQYF. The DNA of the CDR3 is TGTGCCAGCGGTCCCCGAGGACAGGGGGCCTACAGCCTTCAAGAGACCCAGTACTTC.